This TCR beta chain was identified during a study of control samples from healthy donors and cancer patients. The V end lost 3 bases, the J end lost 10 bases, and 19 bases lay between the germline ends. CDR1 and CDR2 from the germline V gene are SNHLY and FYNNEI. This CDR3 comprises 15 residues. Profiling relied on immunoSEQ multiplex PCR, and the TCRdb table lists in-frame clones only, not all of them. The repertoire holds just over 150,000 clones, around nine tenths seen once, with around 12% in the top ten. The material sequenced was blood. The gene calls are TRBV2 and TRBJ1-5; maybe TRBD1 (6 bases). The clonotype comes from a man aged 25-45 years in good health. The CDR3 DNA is TGTGCCAGCAGTGAGTTTGGCAGGGGTACGGACCCCCAGCATTTT. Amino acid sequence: CASSEFGRGTDPQHF.